The source of this T cell receptor (beta chain) is a study of control samples from healthy donors and cancer patients. The CDR3 spans 13 residues. CDR1 and CDR2 from the germline V gene are SGHNT and YENEEA. Trimming shortened V by 8 bases and J by 5 bases, and 14 bases separated the two germline ends. The method was immunoSEQ multiplex PCR; TCRdb's version includes in-frame clones alone and lacks a portion of them. Of 150,000 to 200,000 clones in the sample, about nine tenths were seen once. This clonotype originated in a woman younger than 45 in good health. Sequenced material: blood. The chain employs TRBV11-3 and TRBJ2-3, with D possibly called TRBD1 or TRBD2 (6 bases each). CDR3 nucleotide sequence: TGTGCCAGCCCGGAAAGGGGGGAAGATACGCAGTATTTT. This translates into CASPERGEDTQYF. Filled out from reference TRBV11-3 and TRBJ2-3, the complete variable domain reads EAGVVQSPRYKIIEKKQPVAFWCNPISGHNTLYWYLQNLGQGPELLIRYENEEAVDDSQLPKDRFSAERLKGVDSTLKIQPAELGDSAVYLCASPERGEDTQYFGPGTRLTVL.